This T cell receptor beta chain was captured in a study of blood T cell repertoires in COVID-19. Study overall: Samples of COVID-19 (acute and convalescent) were obtained from the United States, Italy and Spain. T cells, B-cell-depleted T cells, or PBMCs provided the cDNA or gDNA that served as material.

The CDR3 runs to 15 residues. Looked up from germline, CDR1 is GTSNPN and CDR2 is SVGIG (reference sequence). The ends lost 0 bases at V and 3 bases at J; junction bases unmatched: 6. Original processing notes: Estimates of nucleated cell counts were drawn from the amplification of reference gene primers. Sequencing was performed with immunoSEQ multiplex PCR; in TCRdb, only in-frame clones are kept and a portion is missing. The DNA gave D and trimming, while V, J and clone size come from that table. The sample consists of 280,000 or so clones, approximately 83% of them appearing once. The chain is built from TRBV30 and TRBJ2-7; TRBD2 agrees at 9 bases. The receptor's source is a human donor in a cohort sampled during active COVID-19. Sequenced: peripheral blood. As DNA, the CDR3 is TGTGCCTGGAGTGTACCGGGACTAGCCCGCTACGAGCAGTACTTC. Residues: CAWSVPGLARYEQYF.